The TCR beta chain under discussion was sequenced for a study of blood T cell repertoires in COVID-19. TCRdb's copy holds only in-frame clones and misses some; the assay was immunoSEQ multiplex PCR. The sample consists of roughly 100,000 clones, less than 90% of them appearing once. The CDR3 is 13 amino acids. Looked up from germline, CDR1 is LNHDA and CDR2 is SQIVND (reference sequence). V trimming: 4 bases; J trimming: 5 bases; junction bases outside the gene matches: 4. The J gene is TRBJ2-5, the V gene TRBV19; TRBD2 matches 7 bases. The sequenced material came from peripheral blood. The sequence derives from a man aged 50 or older with acute or convalescent COVID-19. DNA for the CDR3: TGTGCCAGTAGTAGGAGTAGCGGGGAGACCCAGTACTTC. Its translation is CASSRSSGETQYF.